The following is a TCR beta chain sequence with its context. Its antigen target is currently unknown. Within one base of it there is no much larger clone, and no base qualities were kept. Enrolling through a virtual design, the prospective study's participants ranged in age from about 18 to 100 years and lived across 24 United States geographic areas. In the prospective study, cohorts were assigned on the basis of participant-reported clinical history obtained from a screening survey and a study questionnaire. Recovered participants in ImmuneRACE Cohort 3 were defined as having two consecutive negative NP/OP PCR tests, clearance from a healthcare professional, or resolution of symptoms. In the prospective study, whole blood, serum and a nasopharyngeal or oropharyngeal swab were collected from each participant by mobile phlebotomists. Prospective study participants could optionally give additional blood draws and questionnaires over an approximately two-month period. Prospective study blood samples were shipped either frozen or at room temperature before DNA extraction.

This specimen comes from a study of blood T cell repertoires in COVID-19 (dated by TCRdb to 2018 to 2021). For the study in its entirety: Samples covering the acute and convalescent phases of COVID-19 were provided by collaborators in the United States, Italy and Spain. The material from the prospective study consisted of cDNA or gDNA derived from T cells, B-cell-depleted T cells, or PBMCs. Subjects who had been exposed to COVID-19, were actively infected with it, or had recovered from it provided the deeply sampled blood TCRbeta repertoires that made up the dataset. The repertoires were made available in a free public database intended to serve as a resource for research on the immune response to SARS-CoV-2. Samples were obtained from the ongoing ImmuneRACE study (first 160 participants) and from over a thousand subjects provided by 6 global collaborators. Sample metadata almost always included a de-identified subject ID, COVID-19 status, age in years and sex. Where HLA class I and class II types were available, the types were taken from metadata supplied by the sample provider, not from assay-based typing. What the study reported, not specific to this receptor: The amount of clinical and demographic metadata varied by source and participant and was provided uncurated.

TCRbeta CDR3 regions were amplified from genomic DNA using the immunoSEQ Assay, a bias-controlled multiplex PCR. Regarding the original processing steps: The number of nucleated cells in each sample was estimated by amplification of reference gene primers within the assay. To quantify the absolute abundance of each unique TCRbeta CDR3 rearrangement, sequence reads were collapsed and filtered. For each sample, productive Simpson clonality was calculated as the square root of Simpson's diversity index across productive rearrangements. TCRdb retrieved this table from immuneACCESS and kept in-frame rearrangements only. Not all clones are present; in checked studies, unresolved V genes account for under half, and no reason is known for the remainder. The DNA was the basis for D and trimming; V, J and clone size are from that table. The sample table records about 250,000 clones; 85% to 90% of these occur just once. Jointly, the top ten make up around 1.7% of the sample.

Based on the germline V gene (reference sequence), the CDR1 and CDR2 sequences are GTSNPN and SVGIG. V was cut back by 8 bases and J by 4 bases, leaving a gap of 17 bases between them. From cysteine to phenylalanine, the CDR3 is 13 amino acids long. Of the read, only the CDR3 DNA is kept; its 39 bases are in frame from base 1. The TCR originated in a man aged 35 to 55 who had recovered from COVID-19. The chain is made from TRBV30 and TRBJ1-1; the D gene is possibly TRBD1, with 5 bases matching. The sample was PBMCs or T cells enriched from blood (not recorded which). The CDR3 region has the sequence CAGVGQPGTEAFF. Read as DNA, the sequence is TGTGCCGGAGTTGGACAACCGGGCACTGAAGCTTTCTTT.